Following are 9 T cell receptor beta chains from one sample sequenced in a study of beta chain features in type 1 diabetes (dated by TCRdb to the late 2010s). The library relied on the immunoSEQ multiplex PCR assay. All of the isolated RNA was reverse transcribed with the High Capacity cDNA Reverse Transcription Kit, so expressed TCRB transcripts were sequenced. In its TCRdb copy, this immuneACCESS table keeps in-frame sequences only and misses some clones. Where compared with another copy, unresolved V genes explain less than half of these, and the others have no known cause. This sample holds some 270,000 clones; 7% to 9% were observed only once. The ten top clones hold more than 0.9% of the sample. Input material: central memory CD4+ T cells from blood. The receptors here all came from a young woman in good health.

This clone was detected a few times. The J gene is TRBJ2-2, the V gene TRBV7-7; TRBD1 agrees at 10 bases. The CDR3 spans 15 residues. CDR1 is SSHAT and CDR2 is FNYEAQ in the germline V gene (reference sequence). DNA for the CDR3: TGTGCTCCACCCAGGGACAGGGGTTCCACCGGGGAGCTGTTTTTT. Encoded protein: CAPPRDRGSTGELFF.

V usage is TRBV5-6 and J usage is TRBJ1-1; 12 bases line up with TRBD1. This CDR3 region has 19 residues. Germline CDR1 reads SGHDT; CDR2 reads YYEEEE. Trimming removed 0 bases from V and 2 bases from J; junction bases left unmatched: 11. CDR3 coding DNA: TGTGCCAGCAGCTTGGTCGGCCCGGGACAGGGGGCCGCAAACACTGAAGCTTTCTTT. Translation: CASSLVGPGQGAANTEAFF.

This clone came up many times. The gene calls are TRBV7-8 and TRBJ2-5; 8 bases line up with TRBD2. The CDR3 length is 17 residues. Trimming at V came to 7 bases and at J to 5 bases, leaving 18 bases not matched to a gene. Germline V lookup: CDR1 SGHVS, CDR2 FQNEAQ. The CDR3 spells CASTPWGSGANGETQYF. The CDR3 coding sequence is TGTGCCAGCACCCCCTGGGGTAGCGGGGCTAATGGGGAGACCCAGTACTTC.

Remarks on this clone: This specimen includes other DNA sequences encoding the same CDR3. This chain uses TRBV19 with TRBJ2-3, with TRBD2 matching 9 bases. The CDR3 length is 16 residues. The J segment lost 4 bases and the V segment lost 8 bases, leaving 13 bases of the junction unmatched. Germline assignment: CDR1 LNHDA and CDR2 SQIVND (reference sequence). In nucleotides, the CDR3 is TGTGCCAGTCGCCGGACCAGCGGGGGGAGAGCAGATACGCAGTATTTT. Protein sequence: CASRRTSGGRADTQYF.

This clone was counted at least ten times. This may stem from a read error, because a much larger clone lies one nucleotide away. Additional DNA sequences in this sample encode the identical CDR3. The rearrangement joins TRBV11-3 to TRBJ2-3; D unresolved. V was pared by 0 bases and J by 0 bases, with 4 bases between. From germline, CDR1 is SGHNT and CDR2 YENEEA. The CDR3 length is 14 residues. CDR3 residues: CASSLDGSTDTQYF. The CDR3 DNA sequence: TGTGCCAGCAGCTTAGATGGAAGCACAGATACGCAGTATTTT. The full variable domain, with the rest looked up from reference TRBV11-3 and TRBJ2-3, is EAGVVQSPRYKIIEKKQPVAFWCNPISGHNTLYWYLQNLGQGPELLIRYENEEAVDDSQLPKDRFSAERLKGVDSTLKIQPAELGDSAVYLCASSLDGSTDTQYFGPGTRLTVL.

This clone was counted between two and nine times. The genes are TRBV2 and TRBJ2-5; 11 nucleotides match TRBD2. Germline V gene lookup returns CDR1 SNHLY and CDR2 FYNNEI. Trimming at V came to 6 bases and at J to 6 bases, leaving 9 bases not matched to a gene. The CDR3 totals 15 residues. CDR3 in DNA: TGTGCCAGCAGAGTCATAGCGGGAGGGGGGAAGACCCAGTACTTC. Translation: CASRVIAGGGKTQYF.

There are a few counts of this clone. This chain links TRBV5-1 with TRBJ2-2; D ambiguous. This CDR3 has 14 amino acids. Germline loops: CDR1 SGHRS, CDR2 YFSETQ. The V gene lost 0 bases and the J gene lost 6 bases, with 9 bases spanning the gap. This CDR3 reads CASSLDHPAGELFF. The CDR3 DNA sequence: TGCGCCAGCAGCTTGGATCACCCGGCCGGGGAGCTGTTTTTT.

CDR3 in DNA: TGCGCCAGCAGCCGGATTGCGGGAGTTACGACCTACGAGCAGTACTTC. Translated: CASSRIAGVTTYEQYF. The chain has TRBV5-1 and TRBJ2-7; the match to TRBD2 covers 7 bases. V shed 4 bases, J shed 2 bases, and the junction held 12 bases outside the gene matches. The CDR3 covers 16 residues. Germline V gene lookup returns CDR1 SGHRS and CDR2 YFSETQ.

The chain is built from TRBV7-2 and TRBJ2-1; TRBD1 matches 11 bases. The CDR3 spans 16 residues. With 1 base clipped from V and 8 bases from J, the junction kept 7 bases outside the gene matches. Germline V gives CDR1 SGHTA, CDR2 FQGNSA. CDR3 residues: CASSLEGTGGIHEQFF. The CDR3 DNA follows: TGTGCCAGCAGCTTAGAAGGGACAGGGGGAATTCATGAGCAGTTCTTC.